A selection of T cell receptor beta chains follows, all from one sample in a study of T cells in Graves' hyperthyroidism and ophthalmopathy. TCRdb re-called the multiplex PCR reads through MiXCR, storing one row per CDR3 protein. Seen here are 500,000 or so distinct CDR3 sequences, 15% to 20% observed once, and the top ten hold around 17%. Material for sequencing was blood. Source of these receptors: a woman between 18 and 29 years old with Graves' ophthalmopathy. Each CDR3 is given with its conserved first and last residue. A D gene is named only where the DNA matches it firmly. Expanded clones get a size class; other rows say once, few or many, or leave the size out.

size	V	D	J	CDR3	DNA
-	TRBV19	-	TRBJ1-1	CASSIQGVGTEAFF	TGTGCCAGTAGTATACAGGGTGTTGGCACTGAAGCTTTCTTT
many	TRBV27	-	TRBJ1-2	CASSLRGSGYTF	TGTGCCAGCAGTTTACGGGGATCTGGCTACACCTTC
-	TRBV28	-	TRBJ1-6	CASTLGGVSPLHF	TGTGCCAGCACCCTAGGGGGGGTTTCACCCCTCCACTTT
-	TRBV13	-	TRBJ1-1	CASSSEGVYTEAFF	TGCGCCAGCAGCTCAGAAGGAGTGTACACTGAAGCTTTCTTT
-	TRBV29-1	-	TRBJ2-2	CSVGARTNTGELFF	TGCAGCGTTGGTGCCAGGACGAACACCGGGGAGCTGTTTTTT
-	TRBV6-1	TRBD2	TRBJ2-1	CASSKGTSGSYEQFF	TGTGCCAGCAGTAAAGGGACTAGCGGGAGCTATGAGCAGTTCTTC
many	TRBV12-3/TRBV12-4	-	TRBJ1-1	CASSYTGTEAFF	TGTGCCAGCAGTTACACCGGAACTGAAGCTTTCTTT
many	TRBV6-1	TRBD1	TRBJ2-1	CASSGPTGQVSYNEQFF	TGTGCCAGCAGTGGACCTACCGGACAGGTTTCCTACAATGAGCAGTTCTTC
-	TRBV19	-	TRBJ2-7	CASSIYGGEQYF	TGTGCCAGTAGCATTTACGGGGGTGAGCAGTACTTC
many	TRBV5-1	-	TRBJ1-1	CASSLLFQRDTEAFF	TGCGCCAGCAGCTTGTTGTTTCAACGGGACACTGAAGCTTTCTTT